This T cell receptor (beta chain) was sequenced in a study of T cell responses to AZD1222 COVID-19 vaccine. TCRdb's table, derived via immunoSEQ multiplex PCR, lists solely in-frame clones and lacks some. The table has 150,000 to 200,000 clones, about 92% seen once. General study points: Within unmutated variant regions lay the reported targets of nearly half of spike-specific TCRs. Clonal diversity may have been underestimated in mostly white British donors. Regions 160-218 and 743-854 held dominance among vaccine-associated CD4 TCRs, which spanned spike.

Of note for this clone: Its antigen is unidentified.

Germline CDR1 SGDLS, CDR2 YYNGEE. This CDR3 is 15 amino acids long. V was cut by 0 bases and J by 6 bases, with 13 bases left in between. The chain employs TRBV9 and TRBJ2-1; D uncertain. This material consisted of peripheral blood, taken 28 days after the second AZD1222 dose. The clonotype comes from an adult who received the AZD1222 COVID-19 vaccine. The CDR3 is CASSVGGYSVNEQFF. The DNA for the CDR3 is TGTGCCAGCAGCGTAGGAGGCTACTCTGTCAATGAGCAGTTCTTC.